This TCR beta chain appears in the sequencing data of a study of blood T cell repertoires in COVID-19. Study information: The United States, Italy and Spain were the sources of the acute and convalescent COVID-19 samples.

This CDR3 has 13 amino acids. V shed 9 bases and J 6 bases; nucleotides not matched to a gene: 7. Germline CDR1 and CDR2: KGHSH and LQKENI. Original processing notes: Scientists estimated how many nucleated cells there were by amplifying reference gene primers. Measured with immunoSEQ multiplex PCR; TCRdb has only the in-frame clones, and not every one. From that table come the V and J calls and clone size; the DNA was used to work out D and trimming. The table includes some 120,000 clones, more than 75% detected once. The receptor comes from a woman aged 45-60 years with acute or convalescent COVID-19. Input material: peripheral blood. The chain couples TRBV18 to TRBJ2-1; 8 bases map to TRBD2. CDR3 sequence: CASSGTRTNEQFF. CDR3 DNA: TGTGCCAGTTCAGGGACTAGGACCAATGAGCAGTTCTTC. The full variable domain, in which reference TRBV18 and TRBJ2-1 provide the parts outside the CDR3, is NAGVMQNPRHLVRRRGQEARLRCSPMKGHSHVYWYRQLPEEGLKFMVYLQKENIIDESGMPKERFSAEFPKEGPSILRIQQVVRGDSAAYFCASSGTRTNEQFFGPGTRLTVL.